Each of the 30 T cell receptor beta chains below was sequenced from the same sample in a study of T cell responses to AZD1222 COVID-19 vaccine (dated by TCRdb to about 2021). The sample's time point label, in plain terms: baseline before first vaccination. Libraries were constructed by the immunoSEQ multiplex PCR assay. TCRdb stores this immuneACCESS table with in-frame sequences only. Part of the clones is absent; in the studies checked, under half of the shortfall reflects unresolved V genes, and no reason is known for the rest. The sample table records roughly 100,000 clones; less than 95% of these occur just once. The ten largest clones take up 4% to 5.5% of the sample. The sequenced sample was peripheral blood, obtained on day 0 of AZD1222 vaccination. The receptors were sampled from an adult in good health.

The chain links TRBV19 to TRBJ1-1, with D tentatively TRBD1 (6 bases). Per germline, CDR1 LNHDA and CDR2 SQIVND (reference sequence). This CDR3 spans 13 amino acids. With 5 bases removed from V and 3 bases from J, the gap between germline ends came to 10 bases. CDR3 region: CASSATGYTEAFF. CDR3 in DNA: TGTGCCAGTAGTGCCACAGGGTACACTGAAGCTTTCTTT.

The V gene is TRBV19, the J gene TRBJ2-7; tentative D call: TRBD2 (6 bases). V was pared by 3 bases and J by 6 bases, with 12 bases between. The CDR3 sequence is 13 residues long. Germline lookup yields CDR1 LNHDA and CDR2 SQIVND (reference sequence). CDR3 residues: CASSISAGSEQYF. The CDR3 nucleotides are TGTGCCAGTAGTATTAGTGCCGGGAGCGAGCAGTACTTC.

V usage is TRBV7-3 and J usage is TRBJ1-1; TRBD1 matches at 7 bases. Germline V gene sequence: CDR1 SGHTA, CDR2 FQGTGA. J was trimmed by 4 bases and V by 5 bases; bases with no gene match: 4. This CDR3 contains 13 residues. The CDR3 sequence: CASSTRQGTEAFF. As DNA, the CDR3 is TGTGCCAGCAGCACCCGACAGGGCACTGAAGCTTTCTTT.

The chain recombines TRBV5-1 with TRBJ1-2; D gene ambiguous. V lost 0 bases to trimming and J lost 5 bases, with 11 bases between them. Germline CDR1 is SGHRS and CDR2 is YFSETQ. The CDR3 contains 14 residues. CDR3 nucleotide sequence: TGCGCCAGCAGCTTGGTGTCCAGACTGTATGGCTACACCTTC. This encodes CASSLVSRLYGYTF.

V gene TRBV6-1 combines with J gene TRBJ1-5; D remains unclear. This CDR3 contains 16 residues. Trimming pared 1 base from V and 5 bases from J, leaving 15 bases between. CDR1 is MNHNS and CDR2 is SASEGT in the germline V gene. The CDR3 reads CASSEVLDAGDQPQHF. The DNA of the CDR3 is TGTGCCAGCAGTGAAGTTTTGGACGCTGGGGATCAGCCCCAGCATTTT.

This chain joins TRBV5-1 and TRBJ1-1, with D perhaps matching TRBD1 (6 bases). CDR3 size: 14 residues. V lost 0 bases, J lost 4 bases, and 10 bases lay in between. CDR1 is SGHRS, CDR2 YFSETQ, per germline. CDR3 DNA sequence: TGCGCCAGCAGCTTGGCACAGGGCGGCACTGAAGCTTTCTTT. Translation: CASSLAQGGTEAFF.

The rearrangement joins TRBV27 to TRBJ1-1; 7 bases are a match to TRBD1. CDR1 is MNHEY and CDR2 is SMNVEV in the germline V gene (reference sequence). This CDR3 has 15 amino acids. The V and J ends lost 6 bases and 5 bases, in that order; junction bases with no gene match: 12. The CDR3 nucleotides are TGTGCCAGCAGAACCTACAGGGGAGTATTTACTGAAGCTTTCTTT. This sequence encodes CASRTYRGVFTEAFF.

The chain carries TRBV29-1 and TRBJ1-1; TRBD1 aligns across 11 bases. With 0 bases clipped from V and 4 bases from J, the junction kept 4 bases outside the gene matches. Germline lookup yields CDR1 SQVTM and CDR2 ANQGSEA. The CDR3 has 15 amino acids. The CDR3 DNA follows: TGCAGCGTTGAAGATTGGGGACAGGGGGGCACTGAAGCTTTCTTT. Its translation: CSVEDWGQGGTEAFF.

The CDR3 region is CASSYSRFFGNQPQHF. CDR3 nucleotide sequence: TGTGCCAGCAGTTACTCCCGGTTCTTCGGAAATCAGCCCCAGCATTTT. The rearrangement joins TRBV6-5 to TRBJ1-5; no clear D gene. Between the trimmed V and J ends, which lost 0 bases and 4 bases, there was a span of 13 bases. This CDR3 spans 16 amino acids. Germline CDR1 reads MNHEY; CDR2 reads SVGAGI.

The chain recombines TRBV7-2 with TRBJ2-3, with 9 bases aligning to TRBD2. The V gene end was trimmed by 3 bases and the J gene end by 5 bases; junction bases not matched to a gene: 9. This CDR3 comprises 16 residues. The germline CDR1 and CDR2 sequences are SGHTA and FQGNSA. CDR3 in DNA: TGTGCCAGCAGCTTCGGTGGCGGGGGGGCCAGAGATACGCAGTATTTT. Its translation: CASSFGGGGARDTQYF.

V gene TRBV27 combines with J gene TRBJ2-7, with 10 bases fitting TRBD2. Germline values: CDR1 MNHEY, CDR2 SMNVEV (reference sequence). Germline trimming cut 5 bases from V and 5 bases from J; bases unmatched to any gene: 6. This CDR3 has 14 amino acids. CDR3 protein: CASSPGTSDHEQYF. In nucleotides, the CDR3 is TGTGCCAGCAGTCCCGGGACTAGCGACCACGAGCAGTACTTC.

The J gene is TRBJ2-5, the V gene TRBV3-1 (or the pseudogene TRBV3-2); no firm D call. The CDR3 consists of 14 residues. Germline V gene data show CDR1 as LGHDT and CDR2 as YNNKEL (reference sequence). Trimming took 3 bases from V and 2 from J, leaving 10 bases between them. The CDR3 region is CASSHSGRQETQYF. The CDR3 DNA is TGTGCCAGCAGCCACTCTGGGCGGCAAGAGACCCAGTACTTC.

The CDR3 reads CASSPQSGLAGEGGQFF. CDR3 sequence (DNA): TGTGCCAGCAGTCCACAATCGGGACTAGCGGGGGAAGGTGGGCAGTTCTTC. The rearrangement uses TRBV27 and TRBJ2-1; TRBD2 matches 14 bases. Germline CDR1 reads MNHEY; CDR2 reads SMNVEV (reference sequence). J lost 12 bases, V lost 5 bases, and 15 bases had no gene match. The length of the CDR3 is 17 residues.

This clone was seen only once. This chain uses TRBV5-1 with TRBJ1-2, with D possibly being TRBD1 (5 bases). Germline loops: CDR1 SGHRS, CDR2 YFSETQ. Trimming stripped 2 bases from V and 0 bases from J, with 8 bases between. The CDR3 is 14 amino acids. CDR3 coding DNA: TGCGCCAGCAGCTTTAGGGGTTCTAACTATGGCTACACCTTC. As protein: CASSFRGSNYGYTF. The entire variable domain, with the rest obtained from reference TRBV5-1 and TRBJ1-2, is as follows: KAGVTQTPRYLIKTRGQQVTLSCSPISGHRSVSWYQQTPGQGLQFLFEYFSETQRNKGNFPGRFSGRQFSNSRSEMNVSTLELGDSALYLCASSFRGSNYGYTFGSGTRLTVV.

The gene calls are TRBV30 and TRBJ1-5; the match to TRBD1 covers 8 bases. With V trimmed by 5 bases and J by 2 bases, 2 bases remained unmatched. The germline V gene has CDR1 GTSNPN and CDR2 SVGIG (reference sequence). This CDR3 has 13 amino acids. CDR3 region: CAWGQGGNQPQHF. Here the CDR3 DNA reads TGTGCCTGGGGACAGGGAGGCAATCAGCCCCAGCATTTT.

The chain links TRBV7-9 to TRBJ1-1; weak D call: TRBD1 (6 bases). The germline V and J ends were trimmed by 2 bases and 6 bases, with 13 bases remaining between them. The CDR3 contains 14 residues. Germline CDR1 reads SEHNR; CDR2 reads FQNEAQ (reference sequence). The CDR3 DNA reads TGTGCCAGCAGCTTAAGGACAGTAGCACCTGAAGCTTTCTTT. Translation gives CASSLRTVAPEAFF.

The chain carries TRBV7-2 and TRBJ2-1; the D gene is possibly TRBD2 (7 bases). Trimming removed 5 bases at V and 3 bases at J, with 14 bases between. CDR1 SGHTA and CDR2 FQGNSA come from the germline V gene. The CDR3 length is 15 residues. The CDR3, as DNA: TGTGCCAGCAGCCAGGGTAGGGGGGGCTACAATGAGCAGTTCTTC. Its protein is CASSQGRGGYNEQFF.

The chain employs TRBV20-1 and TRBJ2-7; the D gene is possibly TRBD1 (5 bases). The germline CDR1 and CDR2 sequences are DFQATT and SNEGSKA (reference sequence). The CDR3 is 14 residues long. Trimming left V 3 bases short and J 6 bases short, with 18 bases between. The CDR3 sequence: CSASSLGTQGEQYF. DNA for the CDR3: TGCAGTGCTAGTTCGTTAGGCACCCAGGGCGAGCAGTACTTC.

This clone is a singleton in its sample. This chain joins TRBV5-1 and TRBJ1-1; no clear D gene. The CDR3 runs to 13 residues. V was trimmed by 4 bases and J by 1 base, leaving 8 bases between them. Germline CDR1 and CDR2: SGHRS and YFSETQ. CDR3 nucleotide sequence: TGCGCCAGCAGCCCGGCGGGGAACACTGAAGCTTTCTTT. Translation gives CASSPAGNTEAFF.

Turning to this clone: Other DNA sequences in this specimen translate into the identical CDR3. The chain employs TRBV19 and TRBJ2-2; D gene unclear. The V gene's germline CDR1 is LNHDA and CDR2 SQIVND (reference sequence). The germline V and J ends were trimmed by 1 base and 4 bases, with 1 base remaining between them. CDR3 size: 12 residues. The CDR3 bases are TGTGCCAGTAGTATAGTCACCGGGGAGCTGTTTTTT. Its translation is CASSIVTGELFF.

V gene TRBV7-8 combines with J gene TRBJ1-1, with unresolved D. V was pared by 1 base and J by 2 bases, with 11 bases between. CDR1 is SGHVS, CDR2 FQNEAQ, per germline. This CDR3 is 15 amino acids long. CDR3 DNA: TGTGCCAGCAGCTTAGAGGTCCCCAGAAACACTGAAGCTTTCTTT. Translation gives CASSLEVPRNTEAFF.

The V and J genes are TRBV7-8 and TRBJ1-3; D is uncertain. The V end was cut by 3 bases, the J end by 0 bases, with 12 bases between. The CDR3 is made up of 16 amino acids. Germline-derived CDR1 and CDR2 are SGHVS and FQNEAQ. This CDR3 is CASSLIWSPSGNTIYF. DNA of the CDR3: TGTGCCAGCAGCTTGATCTGGAGCCCCTCTGGAAACACCATATATTTT.

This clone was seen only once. The CDR3 protein is CASSQGTLGGATYEQYF. CDR3 sequence (DNA): TGCGCCAGCAGCCAAGGAACTCTCGGCGGCGCTACCTACGAGCAGTACTTC. The rearrangement uses TRBV4-1 and TRBJ2-7; no clear D gene. Germline loops: CDR1 MGHRA, CDR2 YSYEKL. This CDR3 spans 17 amino acids. Trimming shortened V by 1 base and J by 2 bases, and 18 bases separated the two germline ends.

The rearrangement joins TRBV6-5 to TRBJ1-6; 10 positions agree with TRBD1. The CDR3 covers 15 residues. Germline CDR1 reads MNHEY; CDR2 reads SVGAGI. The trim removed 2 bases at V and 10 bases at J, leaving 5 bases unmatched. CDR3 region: CASSYGTGEGSPLHF. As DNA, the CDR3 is TGTGCCAGCAGTTACGGGACAGGGGAAGGATCACCCCTCCACTTT.

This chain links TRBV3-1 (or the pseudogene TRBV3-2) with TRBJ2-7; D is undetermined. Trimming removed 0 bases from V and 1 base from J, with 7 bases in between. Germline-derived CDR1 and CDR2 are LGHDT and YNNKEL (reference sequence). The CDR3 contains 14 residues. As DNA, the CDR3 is TGTGCCAGCAGCCAAGATACTGTTTCCTACGAGCAGTACTTC. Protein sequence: CASSQDTVSYEQYF.

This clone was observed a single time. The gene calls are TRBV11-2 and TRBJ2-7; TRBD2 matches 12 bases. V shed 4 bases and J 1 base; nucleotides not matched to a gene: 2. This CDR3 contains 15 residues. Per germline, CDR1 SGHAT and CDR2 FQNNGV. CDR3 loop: CASSSGLAGSYEQYF. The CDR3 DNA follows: TGTGCCAGCAGCTCTGGACTAGCGGGGTCCTACGAGCAGTACTTC.

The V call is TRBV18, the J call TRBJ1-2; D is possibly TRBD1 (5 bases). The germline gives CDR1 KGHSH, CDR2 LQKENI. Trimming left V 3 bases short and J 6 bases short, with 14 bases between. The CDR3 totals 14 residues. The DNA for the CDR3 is TGTGCCAGCTCACCCTCGGGGGGGGAGAATGGCTACACCTTC. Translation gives CASSPSGGENGYTF. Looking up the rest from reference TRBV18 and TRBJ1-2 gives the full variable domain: NAGVMQNPRHLVRRRGQEARLRCSPMKGHSHVYWYRQLPEEGLKFMVYLQKENIIDESGMPKERFSAEFPKEGPSILRIQQVVRGDSAAYFCASSPSGGENGYTFGSGTRLTVV.

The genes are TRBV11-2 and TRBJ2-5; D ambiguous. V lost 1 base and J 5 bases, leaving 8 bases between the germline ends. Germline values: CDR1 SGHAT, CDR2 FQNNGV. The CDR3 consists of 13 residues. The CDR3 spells CASSLVGGETQYF. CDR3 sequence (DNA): TGTGCCAGCAGCTTAGTGGGTGGCGAGACCCAGTACTTC.

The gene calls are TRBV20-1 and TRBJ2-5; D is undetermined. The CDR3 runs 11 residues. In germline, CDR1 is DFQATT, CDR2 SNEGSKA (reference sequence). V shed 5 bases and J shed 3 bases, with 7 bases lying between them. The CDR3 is CSARPKETQYF. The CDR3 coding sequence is TGCAGTGCTCGTCCCAAAGAGACCCAGTACTTC.

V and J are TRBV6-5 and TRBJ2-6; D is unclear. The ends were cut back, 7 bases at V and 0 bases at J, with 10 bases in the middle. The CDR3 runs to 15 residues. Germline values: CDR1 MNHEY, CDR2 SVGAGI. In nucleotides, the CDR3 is TGTGCCAGCATCCTCATAAGCTCTGGGGCCAACGTCCTGACTTTC. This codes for CASILISSGANVLTF.